This TCR beta chain emerged from a study of shared T cell receptors in the human thymus (dated by TCRdb to the early 2020s). With regard to the full study: The study examined how self-reactive, shared T-cell receptor alpha chains are generated in the human thymus.

From a lookup of the germline V gene, CDR1 and CDR2 are SGHRS and YFSETQ. V and J are truncated by 1 base and 8 bases respectively, leaving an intervening sequence of 28 bases. Counted from cysteine to phenylalanine, this CDR3 has 20 amino acids. Only the CDR3 DNA stays, 60 bases, in frame from base 1. Notes on this clone: This receptor's antigen is unknown. Per-base quality was not reported, and no clone a single base away is much larger than it.

The method was the immunoSEQ multiplex PCR assay. The table was pulled from immuneACCESS by TCRdb, which kept in-frame rearrangements only. Such tables lose some clones; where checked, under half of the loss comes from unresolved V genes, and the rest has no known cause. For this sample the table gives more than 550,000 clones, of which 80% to 90% were detected only once. Over 0.008% of the sample rests with the top ten. These records were also assigned to another study, of human thymus T cells. As described in the second report: The donors were immunologically healthy infants in Finland who had open corrective cardiac surgery for congenital heart defects. Thymus tissue was obtained as surgical resects removed during corrective cardiac surgery. V and J gene segment usage appeared biased in both thymic and peripheral blood repertoires. According to the related research, thymic TCR repertoires were highly overlapping among unrelated individuals. The study described the TCR alpha and beta repertoires in eight or nine infant thymus samples and a few matching peripheral blood samples. The infant donors were about 7 to 250 days old, and the cohort included over 5 males and a couple of females. Thymocytes were freed from the tissue by mechanical means and kept at -70 degrees C as pellets of roughly 8.5-31 million cells. Genomic DNA was extracted from frozen cell pellets with a QIAsymphony instrument. The immunoSEQ multiplex PCR assay was used to amplify the TCRB and TCRAD loci from a standardized amount of quality-controlled genomic DNA. The V(D)J region was spanned by amplicons of a length sufficient to cover the CDR3 and to identify V and J genes. Amplicon sequencing was performed on an Illumina platform through the commercial immunoSEQ service. Primer bias and sequencing errors were corrected as previously described, and TCRAD and TCRB definitions were based on the IMGT database. immunoSEQ Analyzer 3.0 and VDJTools were used for repertoire analysis, which covered basic statistics, V/J segment usage, diversity estimates, rarefaction and pairwise overlap. To estimate diversity, the Chao1, ChaoE, Efron-Thisted, Shannon and inverse Simpson indices were applied, and diversity was also estimated on datasets down-sampled to the smallest sample. Repertoire overlap was assessed by strict matching of CDR3 nucleotide sequence, V gene and J gene, and clustering was done by Jaccard-based multidimensional scaling. On average, thymus samples gave roughly 740,000 unique TCRB clonotypes, whereas blood samples gave about 84,000.

The receptor comes from a boy under two years old with a congenital heart defect. Donor details come from another sample of the same person, matched by shared clones. The sequenced sample was thymocytes. Recombination joined TRBV5-1 with TRBJ1-6; matching of 6 bases hints at TRBD1 as the D gene. The CDR3 is CASSLYLSQGHLRTHSPLHF. The base sequence is TGCGCCAGCAGCTTGTATCTTAGCCAGGGACACCTAAGGACGCATTCACCCCTCCACTTT.